Given below is one T cell receptor (beta chain) in context. As originally analysed: Reference gene primer amplification in the assay estimated nucleated cell counts. The data were produced by immunoSEQ multiplex PCR, yet TCRdb's version contains in-frame clones alone and is incomplete. Clonal size and the V and J genes are those of that table, whereas D and trimming came from the DNA. Of about 340,000 clones in the sample, 65% to 85% were seen once. The data stem from a study of blood T cell repertoires in COVID-19. Across the whole study: Samples taken during acute and convalescent COVID-19 were collected in the United States, Italy and Spain. T cells, B-cell-depleted T cells, or PBMCs supplied cDNA or gDNA.

The specimen was peripheral blood. The sequence came from a man aged 25 to 40 with active or convalescent COVID-19.

CDR3 coding DNA: TGTGCCAGAAGCTTGGGACCCTTAGGACAAGCGAACACCGGGGAGCTGTTTTTT. It is translated as CARSLGPLGQANTGELFF. The V and J genes are TRBV5-3 and TRBJ2-2, with TRBD1 as a possible D gene (5 bases). TRBV5-3 carries the ORF label, with uncertain function. The CDR3 has 18 amino acids. Between the trimmed V and J ends, which lost 0 bases and 0 bases, there was a span of 15 bases.